Each of the 20 T cell receptor beta chains below was sequenced from the same sample in a study of identical twins. Using its own MiXCR run on the 5' RACE reads, TCRdb lists one record per CDR3 protein. The repertoire holds 700,000 or so distinct CDR3 sequences, with around 8.6% as singletons. The same data also contributed to another study, on yellow fever vaccine responses in identical twins.

The specimen was PBMCs. These receptors originate from a woman aged 18-29 years in good health.

This clonotype was observed many times. The chain combines TRBV7-3 with TRBJ2-3; 11 positions match TRBD2. The CDR3 has 13 amino acids. After removal of 2 bases from V and 14 bases from J, the junction contained 6 bases not matched to a gene. The germline V gene encodes CDR1 SGHTA and CDR2 FQGTGA. CDR3: CASSLASGGPAYF. The CDR3 DNA reads as TGTGCCAGCAGCTTAGCTAGCGGGGGGCCTGCGTATTTT. The full variable domain, with the rest looked up from reference TRBV7-3 and TRBJ2-3, is GAGVSQTPSNKVTEKGKYVELRCDPISGHTALYWYRQSLGQGPEFLIYFQGTGAADDSGLPNDRFFAVRPEGSVSTLKIQRTERGDSAVYLCASSLASGGPAYFGPGTRLTVL.

This clonotype came up a few times. The genes are TRBV6-5 and TRBJ2-7, with D uncertain. The CDR3 is made up of 16 amino acids. CDR1 is MNHEY, CDR2 SVGAGI, per germline. V lost 0 bases, J lost 4 bases, and 16 bases lay in between. CDR3 region: CASSYSGLPSPYEQYF. In DNA form, the CDR3 reads TGTGCCAGCAGTTACTCCGGGTTACCCTCACCTTACGAGCAGTACTTC.

This clonotype was observed a handful of times. CDR3 nucleotides: TGTGCCTGGAGTGGCCTCTGGGGAGCTTTCTTT. Its translation is CAWSGLWGAFF. The chain employs TRBV30 and TRBJ1-1; no definite D call. V lost 1 base, J lost 10 bases, and 10 bases lay in between. Per the germline V gene, CDR1 is GTSNPN and CDR2 is SVGIG (reference sequence). This CDR3 comprises 11 residues.

This clonotype was counted only a few times. The J gene is TRBJ2-7, the V gene TRBV2; D is unresolved. Germline V gives CDR1 SNHLY, CDR2 FYNNEI. The CDR3 sequence is 12 residues long. V was trimmed by 1 base and J by 2 bases, leaving 3 bases between them. The CDR3 DNA follows: TGTGCCAGCAGTGAAGAGCCCTACGAGCAGTACTTC. As protein: CASSEEPYEQYF.

This clonotype was counted a few times. This rearrangement joins TRBV20-1 to TRBJ1-2; TRBD1 might be the D (5 bases). The CDR3 runs 13 residues. Deletions cut 6 bases from V and 10 bases from J, with 21 bases between. The germline V gene encodes CDR1 DFQATT and CDR2 SNEGSKA (reference sequence). CDR3 in DNA: TGCAGTGCAGGGGAAGGACTCACAATTGACTACACCTTC. This codes for CSAGEGLTIDYTF.

This clonotype was recorded many times. The chain couples TRBV5-1 to TRBJ1-6, with D perhaps TRBD1 (6 bases). Trimming took off 0 bases at V and 9 bases at J, with 13 bases between the two ends. The CDR3 runs 15 residues. Germline assignment: CDR1 SGHRS and CDR2 YFSETQ. CDR3 protein: CASSLVPGAGSPLHF. In DNA form, the CDR3 reads TGCGCCAGCAGCTTGGTTCCGGGGGCAGGTTCACCCCTCCACTTT.

In this sample, this clonotype turned up many times. This chain joins TRBV7-9 and TRBJ2-7, with TRBD1 identical over 8 bases. Germline V CDR1 and CDR2: SEHNR, FQNEAQ (reference sequence). V lost 3 bases to trimming and J lost 6 bases; unmatched junction nucleotides: 1. This CDR3 is 12 amino acids long. CDR3 DNA: TGTGCCAGCAGCTTGACAGGGGTCGAGCAGTACTTC. Its protein product is CASSLTGVEQYF. Together with reference TRBV7-9 and TRBJ2-7, the CDR3 gives the full variable domain: DTGVSQNPRHKITKRGQNVTFRCDPISEHNRLYWYRQTLGQGPEFLTYFQNEAQLEKSRLLSDRFSAERPKGSFSTLEIQRTEQGDSAMYLCASSLTGVEQYFGPGTRLTVT.

This chain connects TRBV20-1 to TRBJ2-1; 9 nucleotides match TRBD2. CDR1 and CDR2 from the germline V gene are DFQATT and SNEGSKA (reference sequence). The CDR3 extends over 15 amino acids. J lost 8 bases, V lost 5 bases, and 13 bases had no gene match. The CDR3 DNA reads as TGCAGTGCTCCGGCCGCGGCGGGGGGGCATTATGAGCAGTTCTTC. Amino acids: CSAPAAAGGHYEQFF.

Only a few counts were recorded for this clonotype. This chain joins TRBV28 and TRBJ2-2; maybe TRBD1 (5 bases). Trimming removed 2 bases from V and 7 bases from J, with 11 bases in between. CDR3 length equals 14 residues. CDR1 and CDR2 from the germline V gene are MDHEN and SYDVKM. The CDR3 DNA reads TGTGCCAGCAGTTTACAGGGTCATGGCGGGGAGCTGTTTTTT. Protein: CASSLQGHGGELFF.

This clonotype appeared many times. The chain combines TRBV2 with TRBJ2-5; no firm D call. V was shortened by 8 bases and J by 5 bases, with 9 bases between the two germline ends. The CDR3 is 11 amino acids. Per germline, CDR1 SNHLY and CDR2 FYNNEI. The CDR3 is CASGVRETQYF. The CDR3 region has the DNA TGTGCCAGCGGGGTCCGGGAGACCCAGTACTTC.

This clonotype was observed many times. The chain recombines TRBV29-1 with TRBJ2-2; 8 nucleotides match TRBD2. The germline gives CDR1 SQVTM, CDR2 ANQGSEA. The CDR3 runs 13 residues. J gave up 2 bases and V 5 bases, and 1 base lay outside the gene matches. The DNA of the CDR3 is TGCAGCGTTCGGGGGGGTAACACCGGGGAGCTGTTTTTT. Protein product: CSVRGGNTGELFF.

This clonotype was detected only a few times. This rearrangement joins TRBV5-6 to TRBJ2-3; maybe TRBD1 (5 bases). Germline lookup yields CDR1 SGHDT and CDR2 YYEEEE. This CDR3 contains 15 residues. V was pared by 4 bases and J by 5 bases, with 17 bases between. The CDR3 bases are TGTGCCAGCAGCAAATTACCACAAAGGGGAGATACGCAGTATTTT. This gives the protein CASSKLPQRGDTQYF.

This clonotype turned up a few times. The chain recombines TRBV12-3 or TRBV12-4 with TRBJ2-1; the match to TRBD2 covers 8 bases. The CDR3 sequence is 16 residues long. The V and J ends lost 10 bases and 3 bases, in that order; junction bases with no gene match: 14. In DNA form, the CDR3 reads TGTGCCATCCTTCCCGGGACGAGCGGGAGCTACAATGAGCAGTTCTTC. This translates into CAILPGTSGSYNEQFF.

This clonotype was found a few times. The chain employs TRBV5-6 and TRBJ2-6; possibly TRBD2 for D (6 bases). CDR1 is SGHDT, CDR2 YYEEEE, per germline. CDR3 length: 16 residues. Trimming removed 5 bases from V and 5 bases from J, with 17 bases in between. This CDR3 is CASREGISPWANVLTF. The CDR3 nucleotides read TGTGCCAGCAGGGAGGGCATCTCCCCTTGGGCCAACGTCCTGACTTTC.

This clonotype was seen many times. This rearrangement joins TRBV15 to TRBJ2-3; 8 bases agree with TRBD2. The CDR3 sequence is 16 residues long. Germline CDR1 reads LNHNV; CDR2 reads YYDKDF (reference sequence). V shed 0 bases and J 4 bases; nucleotides not matched to a gene: 6. The CDR3 here is CATSRDLTSVSDTQYF. The CDR3 region has the DNA TGTGCCACCAGCAGAGATTTGACTAGCGTCTCAGATACGCAGTATTTT. Supplemented by reference TRBV15 and TRBJ2-3, the full variable domain reads DAMVIQNPRYQVTQFGKPVTLSCSQTLNHNVMYWYQQKSSQAPKLLFHYYDKDFNNEADTPDNFQSRRPNTSFCFLDIRSPGLGDTAMYLCATSRDLTSVSDTQYFGPGTRLTVL.

This clonotype was counted at least ten times. The V gene is TRBV6-1, the J gene TRBJ1-2; 7 nucleotides match TRBD1. This CDR3 spans 14 amino acids. Looked up from germline, CDR1 is MNHNS and CDR2 is SASEGT. J lost 2 bases, V lost 5 bases, and 5 bases had no gene match. CDR3 loop: CASSRQGSNYGYTF. The CDR3 nucleotides are TGTGCCAGCAGTCGACAGGGATCGAACTATGGCTACACCTTC.

This clonotype was seen a handful of times. This chain links TRBV4-1 with TRBJ2-7; tentatively, D is TRBD1 (6 bases). Germline V gene data show CDR1 as MGHRA and CDR2 as YSYEKL. CDR3 length: 15 residues. Trimming took off 1 base at V and 2 bases at J, with 12 bases between the two ends. Here the CDR3 reads CASSQGQVLTYEQYF. The CDR3 DNA is TGCGCCAGCAGCCAAGGACAGGTCCTTACCTACGAGCAGTACTTC.

This clonotype was observed at least ten times. This chain connects TRBV5-1 to TRBJ2-7; D ambiguous. The ends were cut back, 0 bases at V and 2 bases at J, with 3 bases in the middle. CDR1 is SGHRS, CDR2 YFSETQ, per germline. This CDR3 region has 12 residues. The CDR3 reads CASSLDAYEQYF. CDR3 DNA sequence: TGCGCCAGCAGCTTGGACGCCTACGAGCAGTACTTC.

This clonotype has only a few counts. This chain joins TRBV12-3 or TRBV12-4 and TRBJ2-1; 14 bases line up with TRBD2. CDR3 length equals 15 residues. Germline trimming cut 5 bases from V and 7 bases from J; bases unmatched to any gene: 4. CDR3 loop: CASSRTSGGKNEQFF. CDR3 nucleotides: TGTGCCAGCAGTCGGACTAGCGGGGGGAAGAATGAGCAGTTCTTC.

This clonotype was seen a handful of times. This chain uses TRBV29-1 with TRBJ1-1; D is ambiguous. CDR1 is SQVTM and CDR2 is ANQGSEA in the germline V gene. CDR3 size: 11 residues. V was clipped by 7 bases and J by 7 bases, with 13 bases between them. The CDR3 DNA reads as TGCAGCGAGCGGACTTCGATTGAAGCTTTCTTT. This sequence encodes CSERTSIEAFF.